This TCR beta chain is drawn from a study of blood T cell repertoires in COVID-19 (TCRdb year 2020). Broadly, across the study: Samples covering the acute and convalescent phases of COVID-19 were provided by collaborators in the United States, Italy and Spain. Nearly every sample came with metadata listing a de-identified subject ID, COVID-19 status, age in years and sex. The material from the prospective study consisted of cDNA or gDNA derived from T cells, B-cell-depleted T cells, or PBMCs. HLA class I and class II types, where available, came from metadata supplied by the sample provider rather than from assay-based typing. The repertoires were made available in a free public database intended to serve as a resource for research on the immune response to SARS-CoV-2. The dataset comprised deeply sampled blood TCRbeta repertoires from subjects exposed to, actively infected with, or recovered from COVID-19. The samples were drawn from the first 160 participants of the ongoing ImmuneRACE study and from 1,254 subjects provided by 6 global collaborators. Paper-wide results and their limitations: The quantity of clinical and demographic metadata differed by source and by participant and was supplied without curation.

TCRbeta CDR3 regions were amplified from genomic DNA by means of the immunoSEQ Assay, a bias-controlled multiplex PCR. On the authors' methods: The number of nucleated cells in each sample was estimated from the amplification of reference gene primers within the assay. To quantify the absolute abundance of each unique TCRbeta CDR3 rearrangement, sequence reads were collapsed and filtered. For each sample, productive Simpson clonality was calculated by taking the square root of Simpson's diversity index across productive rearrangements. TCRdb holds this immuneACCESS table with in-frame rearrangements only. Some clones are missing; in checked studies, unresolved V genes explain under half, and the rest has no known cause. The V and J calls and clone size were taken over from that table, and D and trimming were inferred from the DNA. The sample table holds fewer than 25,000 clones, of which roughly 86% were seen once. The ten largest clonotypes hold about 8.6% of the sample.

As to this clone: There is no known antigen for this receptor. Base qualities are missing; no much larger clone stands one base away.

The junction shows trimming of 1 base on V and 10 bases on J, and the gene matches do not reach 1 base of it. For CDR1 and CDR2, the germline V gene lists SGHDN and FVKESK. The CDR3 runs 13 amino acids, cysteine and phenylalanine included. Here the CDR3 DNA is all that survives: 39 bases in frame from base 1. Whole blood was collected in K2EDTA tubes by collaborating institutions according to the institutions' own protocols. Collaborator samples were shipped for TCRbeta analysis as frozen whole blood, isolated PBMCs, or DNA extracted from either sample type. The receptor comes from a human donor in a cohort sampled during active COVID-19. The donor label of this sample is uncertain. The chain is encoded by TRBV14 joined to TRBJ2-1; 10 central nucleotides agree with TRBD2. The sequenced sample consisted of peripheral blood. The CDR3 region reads CASSQVSGREQFF. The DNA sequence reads TGTGCCAGCAGCCAAGTTAGCGGGAGGGAGCAGTTCTTC.